The next 19 T cell receptor beta chains were all read from a single sample in a study of cytomegalovirus exposure and HLA in healthy donors. Primers included in the PCR were 60 Vbeta and 13 Jbeta primers. TCRdb's copy holds only in-frame clones and misses some; the assay was immunoSEQ multiplex PCR. Among about 93,000 clones listed, under 85% were seen once. The source material was PBMCs. The receptors originated from a woman aged 40-49 years in good health and CMV-seronegative.

This chain uses TRBV28 with TRBJ2-3; 7 bases align to TRBD2. Unmatched junction bases numbered 3, after V lost 3 bases and J lost 9 bases. CDR3 length equals 12 residues. Germline V gives CDR1 MDHEN, CDR2 SYDVKM. CDR3 sequence: CASSFPGGTQYF. The CDR3 DNA reads TGTGCCAGCAGTTTCCCGGGGGGAACGCAGTATTTT.

The chain carries TRBV29-1 and TRBJ2-5, with a possible D match to TRBD1 (6 bases). The J call may not be correct, given that the DNA end is closer to TRBJ2-7. The CDR3 sequence is 11 residues long. From germline, CDR1 is SQVTM and CDR2 ANQGSEA. The CDR3 coding sequence is TGCAGCACTAAACAGGGCCACGAGCAGTACTTC. Translation: CSTKQGHEQYF.

Points on this clone: This sample includes further DNA sequences coding for the same CDR3. This chain connects TRBV19 to TRBJ1-1; D ambiguous. CDR1 is LNHDA and CDR2 is SQIVND in the germline V gene (reference sequence). Trimming took 5 bases from V and 0 from J, leaving 7 bases between them. The CDR3 contains 13 residues. The CDR3 sequence is CASSDRVNTEAFF. In DNA form, the CDR3 reads TGTGCCAGTAGTGACCGGGTGAACACTGAAGCTTTCTTT.

CDR3 bases: TGTGCCAGCAGTTACCAAACAACCGGGGAGCTGTTTTTT. Protein: CASSYQTTGELFF. The chain uses TRBV6-5 and TRBJ2-2; D ambiguous. CDR3 length: 13 amino acids. In germline, CDR1 is MNHEY, CDR2 SVGAGI. V gave up 2 bases and J gave up 5 bases, with 6 bases separating them.

This chain connects TRBV7-9 to TRBJ2-1; 10 bases map to TRBD1. The CDR3 is 14 amino acids. Germline V gene lookup returns CDR1 SEHNR and CDR2 FQNEAQ (reference sequence). The V gene end was trimmed by 4 bases and the J gene end by 8 bases; junction bases not matched to a gene: 5. CDR3 protein: CASSSETGGHEQFF. The CDR3 DNA sequence: TGTGCCAGCAGCTCTGAGACAGGGGGCCATGAGCAGTTCTTC.

The chain is built from TRBV28 and TRBJ1-3; TRBD1 aligns across 8 bases. Germline CDR1 reads MDHEN; CDR2 reads SYDVKM. The CDR3 sequence is 15 residues long. After removal of 3 bases from V and 8 bases from J, the junction contained 9 bases not matched to a gene. This CDR3 reads CASSFKGQGWDTIYF. The CDR3 DNA reads as TGTGCCAGCAGTTTTAAAGGACAGGGATGGGACACCATATATTTT. Using reference TRBV28 and TRBJ1-3 for the parts outside the CDR3, the full variable domain is DVKVTQSSRYLVKRTGEKVFLECVQDMDHENMFWYRQDPGLGLRLIYFSYDVKMKEKGDIPEGYSVSREKKERFSLILESASTNQTSMYLCASSFKGQGWDTIYFGEGSWLTVV.

The rearrangement uses TRBV11-1 and TRBJ2-5, with 10 bases lining up with TRBD2. The J segment lost 1 base and the V segment lost 5 bases, leaving 4 bases of the junction unmatched. Germline CDR1 is SGHAT and CDR2 is FQDESV (reference sequence). The CDR3 contains 15 residues. The CDR3 sequence: CASSPSGSPQETQYF. The CDR3 DNA follows: TGTGCCAGCAGCCCTAGCGGGAGCCCCCAAGAGACCCAGTACTTC.

The chain recombines TRBV7-3 with TRBJ2-3; D is ambiguous. Germline loops: CDR1 SGHTA, CDR2 FQGTGA. CDR3 size: 11 residues. The V gene lost 3 bases and the J gene lost 6 bases, with 4 bases spanning the gap. The CDR3 nucleotides are TGTGCCAGCAGCTTTTCGGATACGCAGTATTTT. It yields the protein CASSFSDTQYF.

In its sample, this clone was seen a few times. This sequence joins TRBV2 and TRBJ1-1, with TRBD1 identical over 9 bases. This CDR3 is 12 amino acids long. The trim removed 9 bases at V and 5 bases at J, leaving 4 bases unmatched. Looked up from germline, CDR1 is SNHLY and CDR2 is FYNNEI. The CDR3 protein is CASGQGRTEAFF. The CDR3 DNA reads as TGTGCCAGTGGACAGGGGAGGACTGAAGCTTTCTTT.

The rearrangement uses TRBV6-1 and TRBJ2-5, with D unresolved. V was trimmed by 5 bases and J by 0 bases, leaving 7 bases between them. Germline CDR1 and CDR2: MNHNS and SASEGT. CDR3 size: 13 residues. CDR3 in amino acids: CASSNMYQETQYF. The CDR3 DNA is TGTGCCAGCAGTAACATGTACCAAGAGACCCAGTACTTC.

J is TRBJ2-7 and V is TRBV10-3, with D maybe TRBD2 (6 bases). Germline V gene sequence: CDR1 ENHRY, CDR2 SYGVKD. V gave up 0 bases and J gave up 3 bases, with 6 bases separating them. The CDR3 loop spans 13 amino acids. CDR3 residues: CAISESEGYEQYF. CDR3 DNA: TGTGCCATCAGTGAGTCGGAGGGCTACGAGCAGTACTTC.

This sequence joins TRBV6-5 and TRBJ2-7; 8 bases are shared with TRBD2. Looked up from germline, CDR1 is MNHEY and CDR2 is SVGAGI. The CDR3 has 16 amino acids. With V trimmed by 2 bases and J by 5 bases, 11 bases remained unmatched. This chain's CDR3 is CASSYLSRGRSHEQYF. The DNA of the CDR3 is TGTGCCAGCAGTTACCTTTCCCGCGGGAGGTCACACGAGCAGTACTTC.

This clone was seen more than once but under ten times. The genes are TRBV5-6 and TRBJ2-3; 10 positions match TRBD1. CDR3 length equals 14 residues. V lost 4 bases, J lost 4 bases, and 3 bases stayed unmatched. Per the germline V gene, CDR1 is SGHDT and CDR2 is YYEEEE. CDR3 in amino acids: CASSRDRGSDTQYF. The CDR3 nucleotides are TGTGCCAGCAGCCGGGACAGGGGCTCAGATACGCAGTATTTT. The full variable domain, with the rest looked up from reference TRBV5-6 and TRBJ2-3, is DAGVTQSPTHLIKTRGQQVTLRCSPKSGHDTVSWYQQALGQGPQFIFQYYEEEERQRGNFPDRFSGHQFPNYSSELNVNALLLGDSALYLCASSRDRGSDTQYFGPGTRLTVL.

The genes are TRBV5-1 and TRBJ2-5; 9 bases fit TRBD1. Judging by the DNA end, TRBJ2-7 fits better; the J call may be wrong. This CDR3 is built from 14 residues. Germline V gene lookup returns CDR1 SGHRS and CDR2 YFSETQ. The CDR3 DNA sequence: TGCGCCAGCAGCTTAAAGACAGGGGGCTACGAGCAGTACTTC. Its protein is CASSLKTGGYEQYF.

The rearrangement uses TRBV19 and TRBJ2-1, with a tentative D call TRBD2 (6 bases). The CDR3 totals 15 residues. Germline values: CDR1 LNHDA, CDR2 SQIVND (reference sequence). V was trimmed by 3 bases and J by 8 bases, leaving 17 bases between them. CDR3 coding DNA: TGTGCCAGTAGTATTATACACGGGGGAGCGTATGAGCAGTTCTTC. It is translated as CASSIIHGGAYEQFF.

The rearrangement uses TRBV9 and TRBJ2-7; TRBD2 matches at 9 bases. CDR3 length: 16 amino acids. From germline, CDR1 is SGDLS and CDR2 YYNGEE. J gave up 4 bases and V 4 bases, and 12 bases lay outside the gene matches. The CDR3 protein is CASSSQAGGPGYEQYF. The DNA for the CDR3 is TGTGCCAGCAGCTCCCAGGCGGGAGGGCCTGGATACGAGCAGTACTTC.

The rearrangement joins TRBV19 to TRBJ1-5, with D possibly matching TRBD1 (6 bases). Per the germline V gene, CDR1 is LNHDA and CDR2 is SQIVND (reference sequence). V was trimmed by 5 bases and J by 12 bases, leaving 23 bases between them. The CDR3 has 15 amino acids. The CDR3 bases are TGTGCCAGTAGTGTTTACAGGGACGAGAGCTTCGGCCAGCATTTT. Its translation: CASSVYRDESFGQHF.

On this clone: The same CDR3 also results from other DNA sequences found in this sample. The chain combines TRBV4-1 with TRBJ2-1; 9 bases line up with TRBD2. From germline, CDR1 is MGHRA and CDR2 YSYEKL. J was trimmed by 7 bases and V by 3 bases; bases with no gene match: 10. The CDR3 covers 16 residues. The CDR3 region is CASSQVSAGGWNEQFF. DNA of the CDR3: TGCGCCAGCAGCCAGGTCAGTGCGGGAGGGTGGAATGAGCAGTTCTTC.

This clone was seen a handful of times. The chain is built from TRBV7-8 and TRBJ2-2; TRBD1 is a possible D gene (6 bases). CDR3 length: 15 amino acids. CDR1 is SGHVS and CDR2 is FQNEAQ in the germline V gene. Between the trimmed V and J ends, which lost 1 base and 4 bases, there was a span of 10 bases. The CDR3 region is CASSLGDTITGELFF. CDR3 DNA: TGTGCCAGCAGCTTAGGGGACACTATCACCGGGGAGCTGTTTTTT.